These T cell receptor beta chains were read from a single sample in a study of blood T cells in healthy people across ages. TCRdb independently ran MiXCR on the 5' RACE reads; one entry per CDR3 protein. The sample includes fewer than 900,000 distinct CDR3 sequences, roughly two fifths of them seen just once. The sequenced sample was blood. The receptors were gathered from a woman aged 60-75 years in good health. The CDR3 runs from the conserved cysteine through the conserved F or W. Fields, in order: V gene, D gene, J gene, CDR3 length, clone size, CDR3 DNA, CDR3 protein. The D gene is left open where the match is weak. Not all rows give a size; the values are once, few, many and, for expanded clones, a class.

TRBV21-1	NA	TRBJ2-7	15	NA	TGTGCCAGCAAAAATCGACTGTTTGGGGCCTACGAGCAGTACTTC	CASKNRLFGAYEQYF
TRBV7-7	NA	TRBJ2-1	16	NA	TGTGCTAGCAGCTTAACCCCCTCTCCGAACCGCGATGAGCAGTTCTTC	CASSLTPSPNRDEQFF
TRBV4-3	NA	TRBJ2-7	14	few	TGCGCCAGCAGCCCCCACGTAGGGGCCTACGAGCAGTACTTC	CASSPHVGAYEQYF
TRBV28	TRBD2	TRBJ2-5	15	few	TGTGCCAGCAGTTTTGGTACGGGAGGTGCTGAGACCCAGTACTTC	CASSFGTGGAETQYF
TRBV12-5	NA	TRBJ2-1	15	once	TGTGCTAGTGGTTCCGCCAGGAGTGGGGCCCATGAGCAGTTCTTC	CASGSARSGAHEQFF
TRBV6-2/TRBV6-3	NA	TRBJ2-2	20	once	TGTGCCAGCAGTTATAATCTACAGCGAACCTCCCTTTGGACAGACGGGGAGCTGTTTTTT	CASSYNLQRTSLWTDGELFF
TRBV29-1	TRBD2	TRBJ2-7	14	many	TGCAGCGTTGAGCAGGCTAGCGGGACCTACGAGCAGTACTTC	CSVEQASGTYEQYF
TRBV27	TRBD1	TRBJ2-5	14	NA	TGTGCCAGCAAGCGACAGGGGGTGAAAGAGACCCAGTACTTC	CASKRQGVKETQYF
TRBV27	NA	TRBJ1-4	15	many	TGTGCCAGCAGTTTTGGGCAGTCAACTAATGAAAAACTGTTTTTT	CASSFGQSTNEKLFF
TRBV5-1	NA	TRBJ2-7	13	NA	TGCGCCAGCAGCTTGGCCCCCATCCACGAGCAGTACTTC	CASSLAPIHEQYF
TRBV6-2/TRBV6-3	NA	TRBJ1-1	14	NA	TGTGCCAGCACCCTTGACACGTGGAACACTGAAGCTTTCTTT	CASTLDTWNTEAFF
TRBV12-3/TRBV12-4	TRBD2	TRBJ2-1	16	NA	TGTGCCAGCAGCCGCGGACTAGCGACTACCTACAATGAGCAGTTCTTC	CASSRGLATTYNEQFF
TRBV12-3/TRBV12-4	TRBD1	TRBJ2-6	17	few	TGTGCCAGCAGGCGGGACAGGGAAAGGCCTGGGGCCAACGTCCTGACTTTC	CASRRDRERPGANVLTF
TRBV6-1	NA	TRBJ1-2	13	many	TGTGCCAGCAGTGAAGGCCGAGGGGATGGCTACACCTTC	CASSEGRGDGYTF
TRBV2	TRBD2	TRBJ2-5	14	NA	TGTGCCAGCAAGGGACTAGTAAATCAAGAGACCCAGTACTTC	CASKGLVNQETQYF
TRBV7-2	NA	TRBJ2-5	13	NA	TGTGCCAGCAGCTTACTACGGGAAGAGACCCAGTACTTC	CASSLLREETQYF
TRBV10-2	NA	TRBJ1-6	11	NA	TGCGCCAGCAGTGAGTCAAGGCCCCTCCACTTT	CASSESRPLHF
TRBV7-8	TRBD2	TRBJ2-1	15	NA	TGTGCCAGCAGCTTAGCGCGGGGGTCTATACATGAGCAGTTCTTC	CASSLARGSIHEQFF
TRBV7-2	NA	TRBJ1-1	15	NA	TGTGCCAGCAGCTTAGGTGCCACGGCTTCGCTGGTAGCTTTCTTT	CASSLGATASLVAFF
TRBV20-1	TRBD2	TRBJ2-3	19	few	TGCAGTGCTGGCACCCCCTCGGGAGGAGCTAGCGGGAATGGAGATACGCAGTATTTT	CSAGTPSGGASGNGDTQYF
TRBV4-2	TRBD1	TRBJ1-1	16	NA	TGTGCCAGCAGCCAGGCCCAAGGACAGGGGCCCGCTGAAGCTTTCTTT	CASSQAQGQGPAEAFF
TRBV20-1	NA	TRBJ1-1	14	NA	TGCAGTGCTACCGTGACAGTCATGAACACTGAGGCTTTCTTT	CSATVTVMNTEAFF
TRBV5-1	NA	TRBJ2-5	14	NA	TGCGCCAACAGCGTGGTGCCGTCCCAAGAGACCCAGTACTTC	CANSVVPSQETQYF
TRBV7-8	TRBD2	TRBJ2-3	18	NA	TGTGCCAGCAGCTCATTTACCGGGACTAGCGGGAGCGCAGATACGCAGTATTTT	CASSSFTGTSGSADTQYF
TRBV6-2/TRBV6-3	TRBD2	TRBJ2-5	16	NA	TGTGCCAGCAGCACTAGCGGGGCGAAAATACAAGAGACCCAGTACTTC	CASSTSGAKIQETQYF
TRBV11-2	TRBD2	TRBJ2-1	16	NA	TGTGCCAGCAGCCCGCGTGAGACTAGCAGAAACAATGAGCAGTTCTTC	CASSPRETSRNNEQFF
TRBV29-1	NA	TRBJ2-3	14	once	TGCAGCGTTCTGGGCAGGGAGAGCACAGATACGCAGTATTTT	CSVLGRESTDTQYF
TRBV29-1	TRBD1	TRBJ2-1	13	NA	TGCAGCGTTGAGACCCAGGGGGCCGGTGAGCAGTTCTTC	CSVETQGAGEQFF
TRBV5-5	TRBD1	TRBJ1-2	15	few	TGTGCCAGCAGCTTGAAGGCAGGGGGCGACTATGGCTACACCTTC	CASSLKAGGDYGYTF
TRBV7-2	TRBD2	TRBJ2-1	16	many	TGTGCCAGCAGCTTACCCCCTAGCGGGTATTACAATGAGCAGTTCTTC	CASSLPPSGYYNEQFF
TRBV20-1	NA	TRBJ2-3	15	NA	TGCAGTGCTAACCCCAGGCAGCCTAGCACAGATACGCAGTATTTT	CSANPRQPSTDTQYF
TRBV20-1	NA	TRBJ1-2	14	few	TGCAGTGCTAGCGGGGCGCAGGGAGAATATGGCTACACCTTC	CSASGAQGEYGYTF
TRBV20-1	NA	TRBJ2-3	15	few	TGCAGTGCTAGAGATCAGGGGCAGGGCACAGATACGCAGTATTTT	CSARDQGQGTDTQYF
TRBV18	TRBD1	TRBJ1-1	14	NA	TGTGCCAGCTCACCGGACTCACGGACAGGGGACGCTTTCTTT	CASSPDSRTGDAFF
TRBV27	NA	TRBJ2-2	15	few	TGTGCCAGCAGTTCCGGGACCGTGAACACCGGGGAGCTGTTTTTT	CASSSGTVNTGELFF
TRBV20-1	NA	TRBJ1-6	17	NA	TGCAGTGCTAGAGATAGGGCCGTTACGGGCTATAATTCACCCCTCCACTTT	CSARDRAVTGYNSPLHF
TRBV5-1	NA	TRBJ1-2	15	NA	TGCGCCAGCAGCTTGGGGAGGGGTTTGGCTGATGGCTACACCTTC	CASSLGRGLADGYTF
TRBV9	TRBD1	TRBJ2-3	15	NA	TGTGCCAGCAGCGTAGGGGGACAGGGAGCAGATACGCAGTATTTT	CASSVGGQGADTQYF
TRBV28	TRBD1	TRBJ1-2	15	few	TGTGCCAGCAGTTTATTTCTCCGGGACAGGGGTGGCTACACCTTC	CASSLFLRDRGGYTF
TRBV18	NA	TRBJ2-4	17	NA	TGTGCCAGCTCACCACCGGAAACGGGATTAACCAAAAACATTCAGTACTTC	CASSPPETGLTKNIQYF
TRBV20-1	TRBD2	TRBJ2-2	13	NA	TGCAGCTCTAGCGGGGGAGGGTTCGGGGAGCTGTTTTTT	CSSSGGGFGELFF
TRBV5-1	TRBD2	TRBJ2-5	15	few	TGCGCCAGCAGCTTGAAACCGGGGGGTCAAGAGACCCAGTACTTC	CASSLKPGGQETQYF
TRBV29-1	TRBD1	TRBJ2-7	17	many	TGCAGCGTTGAAGACCCCGCGCAGGGGGTTTTTCCCTACGAGCAGTACTTC	CSVEDPAQGVFPYEQYF
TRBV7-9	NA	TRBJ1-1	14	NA	TGTGCCAGCAGCTCCGTATCTATGAACACTGAAGCTTTCTTT	CASSSVSMNTEAFF
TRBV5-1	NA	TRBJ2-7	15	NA	TGCGCCAGCAACCCCGGGATAGGGATCTCCTACGAGCAGTACTTC	CASNPGIGISYEQYF
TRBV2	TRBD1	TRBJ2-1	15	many	TGTGCCAGCACCCCGGGACAGGGCTTCGTTGGTGAGCAGTTCTTC	CASTPGQGFVGEQFF
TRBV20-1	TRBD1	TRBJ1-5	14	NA	TGCAGTGCGAACGGACAGGGTAGCAATCAGCCCCAGCATTTT	CSANGQGSNQPQHF
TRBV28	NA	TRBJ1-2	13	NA	TGTGCCAGCACCGGGGCAGTCTCCTATGGCTACACCTTC	CASTGAVSYGYTF
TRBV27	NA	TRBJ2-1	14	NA	TGTGCCAGCAGTCCATGGGAAAAGGAAGAGACCCAGTTCTTC	CASSPWEKEETQFF
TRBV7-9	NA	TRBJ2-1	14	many	TGTGCCAGCAGCTTAGCGGGAGCGGCGAATGAGCAGTTCTTC	CASSLAGAANEQFF
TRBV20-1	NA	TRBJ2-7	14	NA	TGCAGTCCCTTCAATGGACTAAGAGCCTACGAGCAGTACTTC	CSPFNGLRAYEQYF
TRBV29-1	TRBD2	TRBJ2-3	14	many	TGCAGCGTTGACTCAGGGAGGGTGACAGATACGCAGTATTTT	CSVDSGRVTDTQYF
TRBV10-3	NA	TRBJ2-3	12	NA	TGTGCCATCAAGGGGGAGGCAGATACGCAGTATTTT	CAIKGEADTQYF
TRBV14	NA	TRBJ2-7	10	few	TGTGCCAGCAGCCAAGTAGAGCAGTACTTC	CASSQVEQYF
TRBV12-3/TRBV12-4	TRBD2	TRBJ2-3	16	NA	TGTGCCAGCAGTTCGACTAGCGGGGGGGGCACAGATACGCAGTATTTT	CASSSTSGGGTDTQYF